The next 5 T cell receptor beta chains were all read from a single sample in a study of monozygotic twins with inflammatory bowel disease. TCRdb reprocessed the 5' RACE reads, with one entry per CDR3 protein and no DNA. This table lists roughly 200,000 distinct CDR3 sequences. Sequencing used blood. The receptors originated from a human donor with ulcerative colitis or Crohn's disease, or a healthy co-twin of an affected twin (not recorded which).

The chain combines TRBV4-1 with TRBJ2-1; TCRdb returns TRBD1, unconfirmable since there is no DNA. CDR3 length equals 16 residues. Germline CDR1 and CDR2: MGHRA and YSYEKL. CDR3 loop: CASSQNQGGPYNEQFF.

CDR3 loop: CASSPTGDGTQYF. The chain carries TRBV5-1 and TRBJ2-5; TCRdb's assignment of TRBD1 cannot be checked, as there is no DNA. Germline V gives CDR1 SGHRS, CDR2 YFSETQ. This CDR3 is 13 amino acids long.

The rearrangement uses TRBV20-1 and TRBJ2-3; absent DNA, TCRdb's TRBD2 call cannot be checked. From germline, CDR1 is DFQATT and CDR2 SNEGSKA (reference sequence). The CDR3 is 15 residues long. The CDR3 spells CSASRVAGSIGTQYF.

This CDR3 is CSARRLAGAYEQYF. This chain connects TRBV20-1 to TRBJ2-7; TCRdb's D call of TRBD2 is untestable without DNA. Germline CDR1 DFQATT, CDR2 SNEGSKA (reference sequence). This CDR3 is 14 amino acids long.

The V and J genes are TRBV4-1 and TRBJ2-1. The germline gives CDR1 MGHRA, CDR2 YSYEKL. The length of the CDR3 is 15 residues. The chain's CDR3 is CASSQRQGSYNEQFF.